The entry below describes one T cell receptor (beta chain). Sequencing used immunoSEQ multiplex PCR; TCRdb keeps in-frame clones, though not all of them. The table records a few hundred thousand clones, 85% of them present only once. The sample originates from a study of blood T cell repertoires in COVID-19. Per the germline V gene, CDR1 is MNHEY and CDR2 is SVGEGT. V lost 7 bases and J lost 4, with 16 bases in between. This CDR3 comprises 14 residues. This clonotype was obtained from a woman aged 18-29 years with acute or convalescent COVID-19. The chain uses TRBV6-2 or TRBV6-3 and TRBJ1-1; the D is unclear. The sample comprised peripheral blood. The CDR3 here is CASTPWQAATEAFF. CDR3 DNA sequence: TGTGCCAGCACCCCTTGGCAGGCCGCCACTGAAGCTTTCTTT.